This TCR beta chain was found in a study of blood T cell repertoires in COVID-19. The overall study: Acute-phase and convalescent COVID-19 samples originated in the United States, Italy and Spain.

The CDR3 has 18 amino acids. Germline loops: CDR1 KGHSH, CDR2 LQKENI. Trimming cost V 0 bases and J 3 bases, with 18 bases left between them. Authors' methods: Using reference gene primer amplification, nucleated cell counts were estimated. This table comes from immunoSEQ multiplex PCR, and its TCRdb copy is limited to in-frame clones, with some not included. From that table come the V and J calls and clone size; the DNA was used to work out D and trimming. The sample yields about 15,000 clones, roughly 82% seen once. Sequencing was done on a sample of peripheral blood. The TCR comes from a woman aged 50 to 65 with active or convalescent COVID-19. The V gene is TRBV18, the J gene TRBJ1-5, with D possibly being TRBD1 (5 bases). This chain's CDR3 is CASSPPRQSHYNNQPQHF. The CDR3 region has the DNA TGTGCCAGCTCACCACCGAGACAGAGTCACTACAACAATCAGCCCCAGCATTTT.